The clone carrying this T cell receptor beta chain was counted many times. Its matching antigen is unknown. The data stem from a study of blood T cells in healthy people across ages. Points from the study as a whole: There was no known CMV status for donors, so expanded clonotype changes were possibly confounded.

CDR1 is MDHEN and CDR2 is SYDVKM in the germline V gene. The CDR3 is 16 amino acids. J was trimmed by 2 bases and V by 3 bases; bases with no gene match: 4. Combining a sample-barcoded 5' primer with a J-beta primer mix, a second PCR ran for roughly 6 to 11 cycles. Via MiXCR, TCRdb re-called the 5' RACE reads, giving one row per CDR3 protein. The sample holds some 640,000 distinct CDR3 sequences, about 30% seen once. The sequencing sample was made of blood. The clonotype originates from a woman older than 75 in good health. V gene TRBV28 combines with J gene TRBJ2-1; TRBD2 agrees at 10 bases. The CDR3 DNA is TGTGCCAGCAGTTTCCCGAGCGGGGGGGCCTACAATGAGCAGTTCTTC. Translated, it gives CASSFPSGGAYNEQFF.